This TCR beta chain was profiled in a study of blood T cell repertoires in COVID-19. Study-level background: Material from acute and convalescent COVID-19 was sourced from the United States, Italy and Spain. T cells, B-cell-depleted T cells, or PBMCs provided the cDNA or gDNA that served as material.

In the study's own analysis: Nucleated cell number was recorded as an estimate derived from reference gene primer amplification. Repertoires were generated with immunoSEQ multiplex PCR, while TCRdb's copy carries only in-frame clones and drops some. V, J and clone size derive from that table, while D and trimming were established from the DNA sequence. Of 90,000 to 110,000 clones listed, about 75% are singletons. The CDR3 has 12 residues. Trimming took off 3 bases at V and 4 bases at J, with 4 bases between the two ends. Germline assignment: CDR1 KGHDR and CDR2 SFDVKD. The chain has TRBV24-1 and TRBJ2-3; D is uncertain. Input material: peripheral blood. The TCR comes from a woman in her 70s with acute or convalescent COVID-19. The CDR3 DNA sequence: TGTGCCACCAGTGATGTAGCAGATACGCAGTATTTT. Residues: CATSDVADTQYF.